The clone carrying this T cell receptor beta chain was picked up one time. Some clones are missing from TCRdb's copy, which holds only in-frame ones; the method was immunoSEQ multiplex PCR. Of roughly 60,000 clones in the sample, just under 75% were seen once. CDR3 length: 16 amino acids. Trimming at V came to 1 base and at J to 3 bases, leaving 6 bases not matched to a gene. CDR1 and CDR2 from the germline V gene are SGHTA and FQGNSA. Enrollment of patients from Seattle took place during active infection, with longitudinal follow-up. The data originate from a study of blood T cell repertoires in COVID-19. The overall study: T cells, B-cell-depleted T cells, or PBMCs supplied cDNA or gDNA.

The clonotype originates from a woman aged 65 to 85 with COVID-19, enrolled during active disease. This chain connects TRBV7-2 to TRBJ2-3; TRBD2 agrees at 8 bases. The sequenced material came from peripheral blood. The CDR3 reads CASSLDRGGTTDTQYF. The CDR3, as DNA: TGTGCCAGCAGCTTAGATCGGGGGGGGACGACAGATACGCAGTATTTT.